This TCR beta chain emerged from a study of regulatory T cells in long-lasting Graves disease. With 5 bases removed from V and 7 bases from J, the gap between germline ends came to 14 bases. Germline V gene sequence: CDR1 LNHDA, CDR2 SQIVND (reference sequence). This CDR3 has 14 amino acids. Time point reported: persistent/refractory GD, antithyroid drugs over 5 years with positive TRAb. Extracted RNA from PBMCs served as the source of the TCR library. As a group, patients came from one endocrinology department in Xi'an, China. Building the TCR beta libraries relied on iRepertoire HTBI primers, and CDR3 regions underwent Arm-PCR. One entry per CDR3 protein results from TCRdb running MiXCR on the multiplex PCR reads. Of 300,000 to 350,000 distinct CDR3 sequences listed, 20% are singletons.

The sequence came from a female donor with Graves disease. Sequences were derived from peripheral blood mononuclear cells (PBMCs), sampled when the disease was refractory, from a patient treated with antithyroid drugs. The chain joins TRBV19 to TRBJ2-2; D possibly matches TRBD1 or TRBD2 (6 bases each). CDR3 region: CASSWSGASGELFF. The CDR3 DNA reads as TGTGCCAGTAGTTGGTCGGGGGCGAGCGGGGAGCTGTTTTTT.